A selection of T cell receptor beta chains follows, all from one sample in a study of blood T cell repertoires in COVID-19. The protocol was immunoSEQ multiplex PCR, while the TCRdb copy is restricted to in-frame clones and leaves out a portion. Altogether 150,000 to 200,000 clones are present, roughly 85% being singletons, with the ten largest covering roughly 8.6%. The specimen sequenced was peripheral blood. The receptor source for this set is a man aged 60 to 75 with acute or convalescent COVID-19. Both conserved end residues are part of each CDR3. A D gene is named only where the DNA matches it firmly. Size is omitted from some rows. Given values are once, few, many or a class for expanded clones.

TRBD1	-	TRBV6-5	TRBJ1-4	TGTGCCACTACGGGACAGGGTGGTGAAAAACTGTTTTTT	CATTGQGGEKLFF
TRBD1	-	TRBV7-2	TRBJ1-1	TGTGCCAGCAGCTTATCGGACAGGGGTTTTAACACTGAAGCTTTCTTT	CASSLSDRGFNTEAFF
-	-	TRBV7-8	TRBJ2-1	TGTGCCAGCAGCGTGAGCGGTAACAATGAGCAGTTCTTC	CASSVSGNNEQFF
TRBD2	-	TRBV23-1	TRBJ2-3	TGCGCCAGCAGCCTTAGCGGGACTAGCACAGATACGCAGTATTTT	CASSLSGTSTDTQYF
TRBD2	once	TRBV29-1	TRBJ2-3	TGCAGCGTTGAAGCCCTAGCGGGAGGCACAGATACGCAGTATTTT	CSVEALAGGTDTQYF
TRBD1	-	TRBV19	TRBJ1-2	TGTGCCAGTAGTACAGACGGGACAGGGACCTATGGCTACACCTTC	CASSTDGTGTYGYTF
-	few	TRBV7-9	TRBJ1-2	TGTGCCAGCAGCCCGGCCTCGGGGGATGAGTATGGCTACACCTTC	CASSPASGDEYGYTF
TRBD2	once	TRBV18	TRBJ2-1	TGTGCCAGCTCACCACCAGGGTTAGCGGGAGAGCGTGAGCAGTTCTTC	CASSPPGLAGEREQFF
-	-	TRBV4-1	TRBJ1-2	TGCGCCAGCAGCCAGCGGGGAAACTATGGCTACACCTTC	CASSQRGNYGYTF
-	-	TRBV18	TRBJ2-1	TGTGCCAGCTCACCACCGGGCACAGGGTTGGTTCGAGAGCAGTTCTTC	CASSPPGTGLVREQFF
TRBD2	-	TRBV7-8	TRBJ2-7	TGTGCCAGCAGCGCCCGGGATAGCGGGAGCGTAGGGTACGAGCAGTACTTC	CASSARDSGSVGYEQYF